This T cell receptor (beta chain) was found in a study of CD8+ T cells in alopecia areata. Study outcomes and limitations: Sequencing of scalp samples also includes resident alphabeta T cells from normal skin.

Following extraction, RNA underwent reverse transcription to cDNA, which served as the sequencing template. Profiling relied on immunoSEQ multiplex PCR, and the TCRdb table lists in-frame clones only, not all of them. The repertoire holds about 200,000 clones, with 35% to 45% as singletons. Germline V CDR1 and CDR2: MNHEY, SMNVEV (reference sequence). CDR3 length: 15 residues. Trimming at V came to 11 bases and at J to 5 bases, leaving 11 bases not matched to a gene. In regard to this clone: Its antigen is not known.

Treatment meaning: oral pan-JAK inhibitor, 5-10 mg twice daily. V is TRBV27 and J is TRBJ2-5; 13 bases line up with TRBD2. The sequenced sample was CD4+ T cells sorted from blood, obtained between weeks 30 and 35, from a patient treated with tofacitinib. The receptor was derived from a human donor with alopecia areata. The CDR3: CAGRLAGGKEETQYF. DNA for the CDR3: TGTGCCGGGAGACTAGCGGGGGGCAAGGAGGAGACCCAGTACTTC.